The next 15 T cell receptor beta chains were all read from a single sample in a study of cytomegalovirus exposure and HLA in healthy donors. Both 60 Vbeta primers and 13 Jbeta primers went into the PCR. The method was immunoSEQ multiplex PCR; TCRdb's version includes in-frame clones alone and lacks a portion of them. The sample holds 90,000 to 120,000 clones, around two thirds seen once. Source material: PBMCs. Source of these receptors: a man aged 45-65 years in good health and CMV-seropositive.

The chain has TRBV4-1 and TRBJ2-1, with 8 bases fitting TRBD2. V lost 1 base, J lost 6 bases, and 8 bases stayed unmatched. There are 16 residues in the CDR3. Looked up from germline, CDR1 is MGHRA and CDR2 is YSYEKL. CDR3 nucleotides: TGCGCCAGCAGCCAAGTCGGGGGGGCCTTGCGCAATGAGCAGTTCTTC. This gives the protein CASSQVGGALRNEQFF.

In DNA, the CDR3 is TGTGCCAGCAGTTTATTACTAGCGGGAGTCAATGAGCAGTTCTTC. Protein sequence: CASSLLLAGVNEQFF. The chain couples TRBV27 to TRBJ2-1, with 11 bases that match TRBD2. This CDR3 spans 15 amino acids. From germline, CDR1 is MNHEY and CDR2 SMNVEV (reference sequence). V lost 1 base, J lost 6 bases, and 2 bases stayed unmatched.

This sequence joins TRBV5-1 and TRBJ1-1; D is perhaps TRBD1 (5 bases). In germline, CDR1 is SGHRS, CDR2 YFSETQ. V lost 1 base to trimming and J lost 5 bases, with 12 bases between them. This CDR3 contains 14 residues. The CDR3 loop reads CASSLQQGVTEAFF. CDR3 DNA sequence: TGCGCCAGCAGCTTGCAGCAGGGTGTAACTGAAGCTTTCTTT.

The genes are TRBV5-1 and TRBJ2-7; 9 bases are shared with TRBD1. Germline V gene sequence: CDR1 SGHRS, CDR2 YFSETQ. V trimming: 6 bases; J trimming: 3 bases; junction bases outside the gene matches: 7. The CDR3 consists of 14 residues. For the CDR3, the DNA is TGCGCCAGCAAACCGGGACAGGGTAACTACGAGCAGTACTTC. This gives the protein CASKPGQGNYEQYF.

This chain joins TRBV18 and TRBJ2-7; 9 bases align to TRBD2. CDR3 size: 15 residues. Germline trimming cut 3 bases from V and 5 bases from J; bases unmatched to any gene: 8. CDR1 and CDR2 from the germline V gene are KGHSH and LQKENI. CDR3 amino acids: CASSPRAGGNHEQYF. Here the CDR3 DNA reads TGTGCCAGCTCACCCAGAGCGGGAGGTAACCACGAGCAGTACTTC.

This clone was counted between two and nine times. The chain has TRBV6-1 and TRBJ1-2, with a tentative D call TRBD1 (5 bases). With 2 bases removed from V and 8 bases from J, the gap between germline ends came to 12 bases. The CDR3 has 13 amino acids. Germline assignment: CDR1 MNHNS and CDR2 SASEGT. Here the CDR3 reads CASSELGQGGYTF. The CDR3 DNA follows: TGTGCCAGCAGTGAACTTGGCCAGGGAGGCTACACCTTC.

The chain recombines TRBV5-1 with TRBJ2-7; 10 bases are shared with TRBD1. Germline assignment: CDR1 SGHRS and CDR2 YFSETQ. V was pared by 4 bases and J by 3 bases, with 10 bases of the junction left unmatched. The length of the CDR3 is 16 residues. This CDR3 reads CASSGGTGEGGYEQYF. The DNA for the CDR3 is TGCGCCAGCAGCGGAGGGACAGGGGAAGGAGGCTACGAGCAGTACTTC.

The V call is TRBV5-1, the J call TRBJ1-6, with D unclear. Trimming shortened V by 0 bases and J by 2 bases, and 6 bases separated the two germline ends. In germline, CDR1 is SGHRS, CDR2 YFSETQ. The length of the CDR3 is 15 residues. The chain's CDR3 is CASSLGQAYNSPLHF. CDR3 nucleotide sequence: TGCGCCAGCAGCTTGGGACAAGCCTATAATTCACCCCTCCACTTT. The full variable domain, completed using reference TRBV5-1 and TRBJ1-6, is KAGVTQTPRYLIKTRGQQVTLSCSPISGHRSVSWYQQTPGQGLQFLFEYFSETQRNKGNFPGRFSGRQFSNSRSEMNVSTLELGDSALYLCASSLGQAYNSPLHFGNGTRLTVT.

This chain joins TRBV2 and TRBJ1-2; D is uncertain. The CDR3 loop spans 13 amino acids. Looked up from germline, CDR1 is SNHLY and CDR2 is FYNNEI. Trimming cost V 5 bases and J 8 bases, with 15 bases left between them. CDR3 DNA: TGTGCCAGCAGTCTGCGGACTGCCCGGGGCTACACCTTC. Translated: CASSLRTARGYTF.

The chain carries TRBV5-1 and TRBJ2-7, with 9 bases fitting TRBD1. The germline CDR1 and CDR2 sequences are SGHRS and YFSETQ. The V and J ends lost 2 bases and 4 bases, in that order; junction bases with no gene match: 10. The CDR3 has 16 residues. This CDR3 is CASSFTTGGIRYEQYF. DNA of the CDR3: TGCGCCAGCAGCTTCACCACAGGGGGCATCAGGTACGAGCAGTACTTC.

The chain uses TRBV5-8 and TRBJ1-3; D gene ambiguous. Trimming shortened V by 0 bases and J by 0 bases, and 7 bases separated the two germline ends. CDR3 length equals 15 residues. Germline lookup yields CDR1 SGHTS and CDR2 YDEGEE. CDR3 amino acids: CASSLGESSGNTIYF. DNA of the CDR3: TGTGCCAGCAGCTTGGGCGAAAGCTCTGGAAACACCATATATTTT.

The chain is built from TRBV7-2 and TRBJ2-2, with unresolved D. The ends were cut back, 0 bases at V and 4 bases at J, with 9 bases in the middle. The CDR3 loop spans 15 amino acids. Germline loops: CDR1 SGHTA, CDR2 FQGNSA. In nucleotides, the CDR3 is TGTGCCAGCAGCTTAGCCGGGTGGAGCACCGGGGAGCTGTTTTTT. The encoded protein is CASSLAGWSTGELFF.

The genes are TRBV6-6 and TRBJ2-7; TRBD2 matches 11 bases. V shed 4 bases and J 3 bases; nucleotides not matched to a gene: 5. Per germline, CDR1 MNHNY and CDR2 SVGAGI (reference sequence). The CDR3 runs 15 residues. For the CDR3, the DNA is TGTGCCAGCAGTTCTCATACTAGCGGGAGCTACGAGCAGTACTTC. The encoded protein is CASSSHTSGSYEQYF.

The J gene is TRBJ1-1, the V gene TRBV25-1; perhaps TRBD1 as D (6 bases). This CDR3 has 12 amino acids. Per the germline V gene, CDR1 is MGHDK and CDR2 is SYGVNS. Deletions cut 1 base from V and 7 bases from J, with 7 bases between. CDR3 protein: CASSESGVEAFF. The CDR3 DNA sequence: TGTGCCAGCAGTGAATCAGGGGTTGAAGCTTTCTTT.

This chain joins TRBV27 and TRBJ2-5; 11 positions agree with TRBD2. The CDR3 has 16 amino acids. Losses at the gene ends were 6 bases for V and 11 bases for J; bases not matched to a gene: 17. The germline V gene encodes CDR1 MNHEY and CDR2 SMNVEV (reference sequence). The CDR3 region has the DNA TGTGCCAGCAGCTACCTACTAGCGGGAGAAATTAAAGAGCAGTACTTC. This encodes CASSYLLAGEIKEQYF.